Presented here are 6 T cell receptor beta chains from one specimen sequenced in a study of T cells in Graves' hyperthyroidism and ophthalmopathy. RNA transcripts yielded amplified TCR beta CDR3 regions. An initial round of RT-PCR targeting the TCR CDR3 relied on the HTBI primer set. TCRdb reprocessed the multiplex PCR reads with MiXCR, giving one entry per CDR3 protein. The top ten hold over 8% of the sample, which has 800,000 or so distinct CDR3 sequences, 38% seen once. Sequencing was carried out using blood. The source is a man aged 18-30 years with Graves' hyperthyroidism.

At least ten counts were recorded for this clonotype. The chain carries TRBV19 and TRBJ1-1, with a possible D match to TRBD1 (5 bases). Trimming took off 3 bases at V and 1 base at J, with 12 bases between the two ends. This CDR3 contains 15 residues. The germline gives CDR1 LNHDA, CDR2 SQIVND (reference sequence). This CDR3 is CASSMRGLGNTEAFF. The DNA for the CDR3 is TGTGCCAGTAGTATGCGGGGACTCGGGAACACTGAAGCTTTCTTT. Filled out from reference TRBV19 and TRBJ1-1, the complete variable domain reads DGGITQSPKYLFRKEGQNVTLSCEQNLNHDAMYWYRQDPGQGLRLIYYSQIVNDFQKGDIAEGYSVSREKKESFPLTVTSAQKNPTAFYLCASSMRGLGNTEAFFGQGTRLTVV.

To note about this clonotype: Given a much more abundant clone one base away, this may be a read error. J is TRBJ2-2 and V is TRBV29-1; no reliable D call. CDR1 and CDR2 from the germline V gene are SQVTM and ANQGSEA. This CDR3 comprises 14 residues. V shed 3 bases and J shed 3 bases, with 11 bases lying between them. CDR3 nucleotides: TGCAGCGTTGACAGGAGTTCGGACACCGGGGAGCTGTTTTTT. It is translated as CSVDRSSDTGELFF.

This clonotype was seen only a few times. The chain combines TRBV4-3 with TRBJ1-2; a weak D match, TRBD1 (5 bases). Germline assignment: CDR1 LGHNA and CDR2 YSLEER. This CDR3 spans 16 amino acids. Trimming took off 2 bases at V and 4 bases at J, with 17 bases between the two ends. The CDR3 loop reads CASSQREGPTLYGYTF. The CDR3 region has the DNA TGCGCCAGCAGCCAACGGGAGGGGCCTACCCTCTATGGCTACACCTTC.

The chain has TRBV10-3 and TRBJ2-6; 8 bases fit TRBD1. The V gene end was trimmed by 4 bases and the J gene end by 17 bases; junction bases not matched to a gene: 4. The CDR3 extends over 11 amino acids. Germline V gene lookup returns CDR1 ENHRY and CDR2 SYGVKD. CDR3 nucleotide sequence: TGTGCCATCAGTGCGGACAGGGTCTTGACTTTC. As protein: CAISADRVLTF.

The sample holds a few counts of this clonotype. V and J are TRBV6-5 and TRBJ1-2, with D perhaps TRBD1 (6 bases). CDR3 length: 12 amino acids. V was cut by 10 bases and J by 7 bases, with 16 bases left in between. Germline CDR1 is MNHEY and CDR2 is SVGAGI. In DNA, the CDR3 is TGTGCCACCCTAACAGGGCTAGGTGGCTACACCTTC. It specifies CATLTGLGGYTF.

The V and J genes are TRBV19 and TRBJ2-5; 8 nucleotides agree with TRBD2. This CDR3 contains 15 residues. V lost 3 bases to trimming and J lost 9 bases; unmatched junction nucleotides: 12. Germline CDR1 reads LNHDA; CDR2 reads SQIVND (reference sequence). The CDR3: CASSILAGPSEAQYF. Here the CDR3 DNA reads TGTGCCAGTAGTATTTTAGCGGGACCCTCTGAGGCCCAGTACTTC.